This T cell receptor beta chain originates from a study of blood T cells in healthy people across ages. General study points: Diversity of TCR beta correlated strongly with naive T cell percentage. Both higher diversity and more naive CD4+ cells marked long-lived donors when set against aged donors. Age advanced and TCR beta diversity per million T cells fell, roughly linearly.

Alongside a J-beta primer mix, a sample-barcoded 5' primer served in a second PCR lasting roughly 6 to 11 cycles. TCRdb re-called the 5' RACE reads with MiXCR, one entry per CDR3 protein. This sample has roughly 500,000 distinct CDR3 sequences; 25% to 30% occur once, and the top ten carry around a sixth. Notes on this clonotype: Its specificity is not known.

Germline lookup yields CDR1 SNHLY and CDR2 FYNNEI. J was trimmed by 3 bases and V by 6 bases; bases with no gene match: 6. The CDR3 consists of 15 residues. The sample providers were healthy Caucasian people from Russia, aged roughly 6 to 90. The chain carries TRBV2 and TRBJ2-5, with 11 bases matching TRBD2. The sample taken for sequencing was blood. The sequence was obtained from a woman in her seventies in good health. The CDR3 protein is CASSKMGLAEETQYF. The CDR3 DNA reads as TGTGCCAGCAGCAAGATGGGACTAGCGGAAGAGACCCAGTACTTC.